This TCR beta chain was profiled in a study of blood T cell repertoires in COVID-19. Study-level background: The cDNA or gDNA used as material had been derived from T cells, B-cell-depleted T cells, or PBMCs.

Assay used: immunoSEQ multiplex PCR; TCRdb lists only in-frame clones, some missing. This table has approximately 150,000 clones, 84% appearing once. Specimen: PBMCs or T cells enriched from blood (not recorded which). This sequence originates from a woman between 50 and 59 years old who had recovered from COVID-19.

Here the CDR3 reads CASSPGSGGTGELFF. CDR3 DNA: TGTGCCAGCAGCCCGGGGAGCGGGGGGACCGGGGAGCTGTTTTTT. V and J are TRBV7-8 and TRBJ2-2, with 9 bases matching TRBD2. With V trimmed by 5 bases and J by 5 bases, 6 bases remained unmatched. CDR3 size: 15 residues. Germline loops: CDR1 SGHVS, CDR2 FQNEAQ.